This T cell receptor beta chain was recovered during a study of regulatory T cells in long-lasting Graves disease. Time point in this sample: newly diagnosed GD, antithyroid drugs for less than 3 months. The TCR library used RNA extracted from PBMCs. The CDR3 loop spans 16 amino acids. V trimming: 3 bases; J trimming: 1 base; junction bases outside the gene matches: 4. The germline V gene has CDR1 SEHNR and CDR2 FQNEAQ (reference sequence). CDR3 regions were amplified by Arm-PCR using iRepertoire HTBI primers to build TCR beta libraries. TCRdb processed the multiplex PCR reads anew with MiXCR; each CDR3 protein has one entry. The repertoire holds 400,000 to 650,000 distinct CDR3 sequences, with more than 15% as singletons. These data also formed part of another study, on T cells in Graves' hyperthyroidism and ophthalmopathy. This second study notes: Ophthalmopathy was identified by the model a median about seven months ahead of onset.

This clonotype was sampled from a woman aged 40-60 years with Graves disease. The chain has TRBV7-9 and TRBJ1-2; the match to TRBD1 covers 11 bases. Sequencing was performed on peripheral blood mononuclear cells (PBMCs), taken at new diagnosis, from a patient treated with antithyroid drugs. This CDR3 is CASSLDRGRINYGYTF. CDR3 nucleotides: TGTGCCAGCAGCTTGGACAGGGGGCGGATTAACTATGGCTACACCTTC.